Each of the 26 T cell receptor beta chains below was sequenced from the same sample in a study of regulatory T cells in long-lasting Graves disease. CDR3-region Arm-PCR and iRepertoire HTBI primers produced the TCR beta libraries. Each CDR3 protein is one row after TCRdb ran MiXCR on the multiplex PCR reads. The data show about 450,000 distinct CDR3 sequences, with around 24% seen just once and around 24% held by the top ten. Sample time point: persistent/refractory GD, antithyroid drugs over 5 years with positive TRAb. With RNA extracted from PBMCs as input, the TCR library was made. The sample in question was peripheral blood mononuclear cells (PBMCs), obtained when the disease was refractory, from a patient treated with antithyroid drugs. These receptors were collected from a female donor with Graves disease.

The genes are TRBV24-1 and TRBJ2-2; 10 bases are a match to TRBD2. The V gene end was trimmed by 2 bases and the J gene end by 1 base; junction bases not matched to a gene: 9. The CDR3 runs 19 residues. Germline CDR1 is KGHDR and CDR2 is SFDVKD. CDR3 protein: CATSDSVLAGVGNTGELFF. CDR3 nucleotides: TGTGCCACCAGTGATTCTGTTCTAGCGGGAGTAGGGAACACCGGGGAGCTGTTTTTT.

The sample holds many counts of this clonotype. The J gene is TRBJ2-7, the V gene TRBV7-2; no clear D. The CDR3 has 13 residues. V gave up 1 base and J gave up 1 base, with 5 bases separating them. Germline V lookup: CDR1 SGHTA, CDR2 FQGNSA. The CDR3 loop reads CASSLGVSYEQYF. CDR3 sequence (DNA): TGTGCCAGCAGCTTAGGTGTGTCCTACGAGCAGTACTTC.

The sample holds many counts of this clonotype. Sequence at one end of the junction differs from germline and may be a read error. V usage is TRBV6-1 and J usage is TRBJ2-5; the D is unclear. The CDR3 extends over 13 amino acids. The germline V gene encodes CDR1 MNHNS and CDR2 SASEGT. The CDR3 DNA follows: TGTGCCAGCAGGGCCCAAGCCCAAGAGACACAGTACTTC. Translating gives CASRAQAQETQYF.

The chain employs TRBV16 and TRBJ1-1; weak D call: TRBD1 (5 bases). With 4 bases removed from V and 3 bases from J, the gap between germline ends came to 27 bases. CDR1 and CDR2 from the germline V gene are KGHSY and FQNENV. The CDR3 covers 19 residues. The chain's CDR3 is CASSRPRYRFVGEDTEAFF. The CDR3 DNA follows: TGTGCCAGCAGCCGCCCACGGTACAGGTTCGTAGGGGAGGACACTGAAGCTTTCTTT.

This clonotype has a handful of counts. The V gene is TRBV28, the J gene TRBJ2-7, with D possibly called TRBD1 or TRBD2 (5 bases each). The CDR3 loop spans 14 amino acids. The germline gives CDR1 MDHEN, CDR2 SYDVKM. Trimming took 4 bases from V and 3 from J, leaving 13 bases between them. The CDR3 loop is CASSYGTTYYEQYF. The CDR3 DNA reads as TGTGCCAGCAGTTACGGGACGACTTACTACGAGCAGTACTTC.

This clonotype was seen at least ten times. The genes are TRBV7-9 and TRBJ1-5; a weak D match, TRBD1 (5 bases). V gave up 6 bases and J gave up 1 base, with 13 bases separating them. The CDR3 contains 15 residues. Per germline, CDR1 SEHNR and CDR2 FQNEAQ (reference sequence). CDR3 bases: TGTGCCAGCAGTCGGGACGGAAGAAGCAATCAGCCCCAGCATTTT. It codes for CASSRDGRSNQPQHF. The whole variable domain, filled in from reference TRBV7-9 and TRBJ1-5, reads DTGVSQNPRHKITKRGQNVTFRCDPISEHNRLYWYRQTLGQGPEFLTYFQNEAQLEKSRLLSDRFSAERPKGSFSTLEIQRTEQGDSAMYLCASSRDGRSNQPQHFGDGTRLSIL.

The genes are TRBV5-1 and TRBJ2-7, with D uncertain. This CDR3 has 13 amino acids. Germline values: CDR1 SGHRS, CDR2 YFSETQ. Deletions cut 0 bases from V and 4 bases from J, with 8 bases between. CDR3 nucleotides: TGCGCCAGCAGCTTGGGGAAGCAGTACGAGCAGTACTTC. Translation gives CASSLGKQYEQYF.

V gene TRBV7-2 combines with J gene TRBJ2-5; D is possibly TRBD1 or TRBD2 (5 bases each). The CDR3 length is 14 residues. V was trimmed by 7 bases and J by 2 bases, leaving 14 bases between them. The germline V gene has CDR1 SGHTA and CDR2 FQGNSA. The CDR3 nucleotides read TGTGCCAGCACCAACTCTGGGGGACAAGAGACCCAGTACTTC. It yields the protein CASTNSGGQETQYF.

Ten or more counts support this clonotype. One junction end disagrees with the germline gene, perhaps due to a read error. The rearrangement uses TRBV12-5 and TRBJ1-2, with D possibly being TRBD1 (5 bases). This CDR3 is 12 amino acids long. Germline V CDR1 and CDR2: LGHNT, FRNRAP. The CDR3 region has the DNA TGTGCTAGTGGTTTGGTAGGTGGACAACAAAGCTTC. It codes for CASGLVGGQQSF.

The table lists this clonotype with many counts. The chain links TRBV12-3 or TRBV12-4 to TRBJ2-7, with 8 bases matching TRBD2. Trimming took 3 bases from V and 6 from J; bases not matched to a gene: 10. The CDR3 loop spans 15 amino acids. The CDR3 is CASSLCGRQGCEQYF. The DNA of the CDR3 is TGTGCCAGCAGTTTGTGCGGGAGGCAGGGTTGCGAGCAGTACTTC.

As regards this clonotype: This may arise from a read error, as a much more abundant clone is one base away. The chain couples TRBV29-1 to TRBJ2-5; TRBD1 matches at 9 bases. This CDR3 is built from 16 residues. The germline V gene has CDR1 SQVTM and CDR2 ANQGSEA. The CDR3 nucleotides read TGCAGCGCTGAAGACTACGAACAGGGGGCAGGGAAGACCCAGTACTTC. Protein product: CSAEDYEQGAGKTQYF. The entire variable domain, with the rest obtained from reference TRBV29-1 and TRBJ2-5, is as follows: SAVISQKPSRDICQRGTSLTIQCQVDSQVTMMFWYRQQPGQSLTLIATANQGSEATYESGFVIDKFPISRPNLTFSTLTVSNMSPEDSSIYLCSAEDYEQGAGKTQYFGPGTRLLVL.

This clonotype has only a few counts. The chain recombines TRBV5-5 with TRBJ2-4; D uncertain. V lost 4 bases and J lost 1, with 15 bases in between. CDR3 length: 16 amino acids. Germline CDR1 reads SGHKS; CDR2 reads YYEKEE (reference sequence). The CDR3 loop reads CASSLGPGLAKNIQYF. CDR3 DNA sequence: TGTGCCAGCAGCCTCGGACCGGGCTTGGCCAAAAACATTCAGTACTTC.

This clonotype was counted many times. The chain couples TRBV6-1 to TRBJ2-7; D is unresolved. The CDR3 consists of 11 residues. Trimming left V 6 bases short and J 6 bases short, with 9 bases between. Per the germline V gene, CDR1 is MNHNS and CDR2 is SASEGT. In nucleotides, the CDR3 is TGTGCCAGCAGGGATTTTGTCGAGCAGTACTTC. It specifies CASRDFVEQYF.

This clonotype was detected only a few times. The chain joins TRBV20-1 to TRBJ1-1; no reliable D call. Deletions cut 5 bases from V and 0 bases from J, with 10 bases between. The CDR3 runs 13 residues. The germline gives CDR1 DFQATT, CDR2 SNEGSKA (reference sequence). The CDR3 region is CSADLRMNTEAFF. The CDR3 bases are TGCAGTGCTGACCTCAGAATGAACACTGAAGCTTTCTTT.

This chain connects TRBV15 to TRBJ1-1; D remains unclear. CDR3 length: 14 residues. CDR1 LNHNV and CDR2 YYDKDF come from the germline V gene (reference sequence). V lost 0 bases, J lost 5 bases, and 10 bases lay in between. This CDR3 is CATSRDFAWTEAFF. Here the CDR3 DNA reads TGTGCCACCAGCAGAGATTTTGCCTGGACTGAAGCTTTCTTT.

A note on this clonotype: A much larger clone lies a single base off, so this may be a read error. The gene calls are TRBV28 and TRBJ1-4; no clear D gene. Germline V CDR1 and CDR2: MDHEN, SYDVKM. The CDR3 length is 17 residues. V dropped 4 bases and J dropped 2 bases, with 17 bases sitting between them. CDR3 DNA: TGTGCCAGCAGTTGGTGCGGAACTGACGGGACTAATGAAAAACTGTTTTTT. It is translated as CASSWCGTDGTNEKLFF.

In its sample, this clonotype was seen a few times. DNA for the CDR3: TGTGCCAGAAGCCGCCCAGGGGGCTCAAATTCCGGTGGCTACACCTTC. This translates into CARSRPGGSNSGGYTF. V is TRBV2 and J is TRBJ1-2; 8 positions agree with TRBD1. The V gene's germline CDR1 is SNHLY and CDR2 FYNNEI. Losses at the gene ends were 9 bases for V and 7 bases for J; bases not matched to a gene: 19. The CDR3 runs 16 residues.

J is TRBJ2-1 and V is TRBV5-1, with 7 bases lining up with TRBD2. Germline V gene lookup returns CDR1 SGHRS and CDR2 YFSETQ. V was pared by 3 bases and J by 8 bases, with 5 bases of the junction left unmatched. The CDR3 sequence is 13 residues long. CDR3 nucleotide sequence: TGCGCCAGCAGCTCGACTAGCTTGGATGAGCAGTTCTTC. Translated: CASSSTSLDEQFF.

The CDR3 protein is CASSGRQGANSPLHF. CDR3 in DNA: TGTGCCAGCAGTGGAAGACAGGGTGCCAATTCACCCCTCCACTTT. This chain links TRBV6-1 with TRBJ1-6; 7 bases map to TRBD1. The CDR3 totals 15 residues. Trimming at V came to 4 bases and at J to 7 bases, leaving 7 bases not matched to a gene. CDR1 is MNHNS, CDR2 SASEGT, per germline.

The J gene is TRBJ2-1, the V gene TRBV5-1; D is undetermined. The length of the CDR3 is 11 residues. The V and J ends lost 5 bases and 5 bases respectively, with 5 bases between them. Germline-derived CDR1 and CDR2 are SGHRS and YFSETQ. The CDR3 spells CASRVDNEQFF. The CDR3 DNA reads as TGCGCCAGCAGGGTAGACAATGAGCAGTTCTTC.

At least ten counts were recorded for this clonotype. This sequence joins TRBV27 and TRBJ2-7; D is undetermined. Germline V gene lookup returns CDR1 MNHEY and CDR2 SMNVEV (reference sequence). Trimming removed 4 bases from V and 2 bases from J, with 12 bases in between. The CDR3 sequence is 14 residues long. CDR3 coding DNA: TGTGCCAGCAGTTCTCCTCAGATAGCCTACGAGCAGTACTTC. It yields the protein CASSSPQIAYEQYF.

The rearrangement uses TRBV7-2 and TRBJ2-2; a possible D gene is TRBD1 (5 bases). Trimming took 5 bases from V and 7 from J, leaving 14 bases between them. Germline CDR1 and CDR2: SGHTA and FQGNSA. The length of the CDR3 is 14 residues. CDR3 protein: CASSISQGIGELFF. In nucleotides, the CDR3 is TGTGCCAGCAGCATTTCGCAGGGAATCGGGGAGCTGTTTTTT.

CDR3 in amino acids: CASSIVEQGWQPQHF. The CDR3 bases are TGTGCCAGTAGTATAGTGGAACAGGGTTGGCAGCCCCAGCATTTT. The chain joins TRBV19 to TRBJ1-5; D is perhaps TRBD1 (6 bases). Trimming left V 1 base short and J 7 bases short, with 14 bases between. Germline assignment: CDR1 LNHDA and CDR2 SQIVND (reference sequence). The CDR3 is made up of 15 amino acids.

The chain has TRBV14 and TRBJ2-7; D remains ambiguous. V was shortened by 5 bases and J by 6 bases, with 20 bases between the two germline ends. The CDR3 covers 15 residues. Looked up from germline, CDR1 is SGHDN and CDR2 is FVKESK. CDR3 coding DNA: TGTGCCAGCAGCTTGACGCTTCGTTCGATCTCCGAGCAGTACTTC. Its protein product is CASSLTLRSISEQYF. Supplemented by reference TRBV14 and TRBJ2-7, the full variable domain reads EAGVTQFPSHSVIEKGQTVTLRCDPISGHDNLYWYRRVMGKEIKFLLHFVKESKQDESGMPNNRFLAERTGGTYSTLKVQPAELEDSGVYFCASSLTLRSISEQYFGPGTRLTVT.

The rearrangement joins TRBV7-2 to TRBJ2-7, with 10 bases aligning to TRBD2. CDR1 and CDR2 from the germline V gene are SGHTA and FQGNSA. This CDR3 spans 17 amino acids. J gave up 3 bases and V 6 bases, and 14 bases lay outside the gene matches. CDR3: CASRGPRFLAGDYEQYF. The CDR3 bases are TGTGCCAGCAGGGGGCCAAGGTTTCTAGCGGGGGACTACGAGCAGTACTTC.

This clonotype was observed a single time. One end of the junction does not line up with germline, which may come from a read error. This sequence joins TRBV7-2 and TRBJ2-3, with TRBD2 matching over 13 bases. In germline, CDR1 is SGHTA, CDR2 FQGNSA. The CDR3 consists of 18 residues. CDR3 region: CAGSLLRGTSGGTDTQYF. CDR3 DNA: TGTGCCGGCAGCTTACTCAGAGGGACTAGCGGGGGCACAGATACGCAGTATTTT.